A selection of T cell receptor beta chains follows, all from one sample in a study of beta chain features in type 1 diabetes. Only in-frame clones appear in the TCRdb table, and some are missing; sequencing was by immunoSEQ multiplex PCR. The sample includes fewer than 400,000 clones, 8% of them seen just once. The sequencing sample was made of central memory CD4+ T cells from blood. The receptors shown here come from a young woman in good health. CDR3s include the opening cysteine and the closing phenylalanine or tryptophan. The D gene is left open where the match is weak. Rows give clone size only sometimes, using once, few, many, or a class for an expanded clone.

D	size	length	V	J	DNA	CDR3
TRBD1	-	17	TRBV4-1	TRBJ2-7	TGCGCCAGCAGCCAAGGGGACAACAGGGGCGGCAAGGGCGAGCAGTACTTC	CASSQGDNRGGKGEQYF
TRBD1	-	15	TRBV6-1	TRBJ1-2	TGTGCCAGCAGTGAACCGGACAGGCGCTACTATGGCTACACCTTC	CASSEPDRRYYGYTF
-	-	16	TRBV7-2	TRBJ1-3	TGTGCCAGCAGCTTAAGGGGCAGTTCCTCTGGAAACACCATATATTTT	CASSLRGSSSGNTIYF
-	few	14	TRBV28	TRBJ2-1	TGTGCCAGCAGTTACCTGGGACGATACAATGAGCAGTTCTTC	CASSYLGRYNEQFF
-	-	13	TRBV4-2	TRBJ2-1	TGTGCCAGCAGCCAAGAGTATAACAATGAGCAGTTCTTC	CASSQEYNNEQFF
-	few	15	TRBV16	TRBJ2-1	TGTGCCAGCAGCCAATTAGGCGGGGACTACAATGAGCAGTTCTTC	CASSQLGGDYNEQFF
TRBD2	many	15	TRBV7-2	TRBJ2-1	TGTGCCAGCAGCTTGGGACTAGTAGACTACAATGAGCAGTTCTTC	CASSLGLVDYNEQFF
-	-	15	TRBV7-2	TRBJ2-2	TGTGCCAGCAGCTTAGCACGGCGGGACACCGGGGAGCTGTTTTTT	CASSLARRDTGELFF
-	few	14	TRBV5-4	TRBJ2-5	TGTGCCAGCACCCCCGGGACTGACCAAGAGACCCAGTACTTC	CASTPGTDQETQYF
-	few	13	TRBV7-9	TRBJ2-5	TGTGCCAGCAGCTTGGGAGCTGCCGAGACCCAGTACTTC	CASSLGAAETQYF
-	-	12	TRBV7-2	TRBJ2-1	TGTGCCAGCAGCATGTCTCCATGGGAGCAGTTCTTC	CASSMSPWEQFF
TRBD1	-	16	TRBV7-2	TRBJ1-3	TGTGCCAGCAGCTTAGGGGGACAGCGCTCTGGAAACACCATATATTTT	CASSLGGQRSGNTIYF
-	few	13	TRBV5-4	TRBJ2-2	TGTGCCAGCAGCTTGGAGGGGAGCGGGGAGCTGTTTTTT	CASSLEGSGELFF
-	few	14	TRBV19	TRBJ2-5	TGTGCCAGTGGCGAGCGGATAAACCAAGAGACCCAGTACTTC	CASGERINQETQYF
-	few	11	TRBV29-1	TRBJ1-2	TGCAGCGCCGGAGATAACTATGGCTACACCTTC	CSAGDNYGYTF
TRBD2	many	14	TRBV25-1	TRBJ2-1	TGTGCCAGCAGTTATACTAGCGGGAGGAATGAGCAGTTCTTC	CASSYTSGRNEQFF
TRBD1	few	17	TRBV4-3	TRBJ2-1	TGCGCCAGCAGCCAAGCCCCCCCGGGACAGGGTCCGGGGGAGCAGTTCTTC	CASSQAPPGQGPGEQFF
TRBD2	few	19	TRBV4-3	TRBJ2-4	TGCGCCAGCAGCCAATTTGGGGGGCTAGCGGGAGGGCCGGAAAACATTCAGTACTTC	CASSQFGGLAGGPENIQYF
-	-	11	TRBV20-1	TRBJ1-2	TGCAGTGCTAGTCCAGGTGGGGACTACACCTTC	CSASPGGDYTF
-	-	13	TRBV5-1	TRBJ1-5	TGCGCCAGCAGCTACGAGAGCAATCAGCCCCAGCATTTT	CASSYESNQPQHF
TRBD1	-	15	TRBV27	TRBJ1-4	TGTGCCAGCAGTACAGGACAGGGATGGGACGAAAAACTGTTTTTT	CASSTGQGWDEKLFF
TRBD2	few	17	TRBV11-2	TRBJ2-3	TGTGCCAGCAGCTTAGGAAATAGCGGGAGTTGGTCAGATACGCAGTATTTT	CASSLGNSGSWSDTQYF
-	-	13	TRBV10-3	TRBJ1-2	TGTGCCATCAGTGAGGAGCAGGAGTATGGCTACACCTTC	CAISEEQEYGYTF
TRBD2	many	15	TRBV19	TRBJ2-1	TGTGCCAGTAGGGCCCGCGGGAGGGTCTACAATGAGCAGTTCTTC	CASRARGRVYNEQFF
-	-	12	TRBV7-3	TRBJ2-1	TGTGCCAGCAGCTTAGCTATAGGTGAGCAGTTCTTC	CASSLAIGEQFF
-	few	14	TRBV7-2	TRBJ2-5	TGTGCCAGCAGCTTAAGGACAGCACAAGAGACCCAGTACTTC	CASSLRTAQETQYF
-	many	13	TRBV2	TRBJ2-5	TGTGCCAGCATGGGACGCCCCCAAGAGACCCAGTACTTC	CASMGRPQETQYF
TRBD2	few	15	TRBV5-1	TRBJ2-7	TGCGCCAGCAGCTTGGGGGCCAGCGGGAGTCGGGAGCAGTACTTC	CASSLGASGSREQYF
TRBD2	few	15	TRBV7-9	TRBJ2-5	TGTGCCAGCAGCTTAGCGGGAGGGCCGGAGGAGACCCAGTACTTC	CASSLAGGPEETQYF
TRBD2	few	15	TRBV2	TRBJ2-3	TGTGCCAGCAGTGGGACTAGCGTATACACAGATACGCAGTATTTT	CASSGTSVYTDTQYF
TRBD2	few	14	TRBV6-4	TRBJ2-1	TGTGCCAGCAGTGGACTAGCGGGAAGTGATGAGCAGTTCTTC	CASSGLAGSDEQFF
TRBD2	few	17	TRBV4-2	TRBJ2-5	TGTGCCAGCAGCCAAGATCGTGCGACTAGCGGTAGGGAGACCCAGTACTTC	CASSQDRATSGRETQYF
-	few	13	TRBV5-1	TRBJ2-7	TGCGCCAGCAGCGCCGACAACACCTACGAGCAGTACTTC	CASSADNTYEQYF
-	-	11	TRBV5-8	TRBJ2-7	TGTGCCAGCAGCTTGGTTCCCGAGCAGTACTTC	CASSLVPEQYF
-	few	14	TRBV5-1	TRBJ2-6	TGCGCCAGCAGCTCTAGTAGTGGGGCCAACGTCCTGACTTTC	CASSSSSGANVLTF
TRBD2	-	15	TRBV7-2	TRBJ2-3	TGTGCCAGCAGCCTCAGTAGCGGGATGTCAGATACGCAGTATTTT	CASSLSSGMSDTQYF
TRBD2	many	17	TRBV7-2	TRBJ2-7	TGTGCCAGCAGCTTAGTTTCCGGGAGCGGGAGACCCTACGAGCAGTACTTC	CASSLVSGSGRPYEQYF
-	many	13	TRBV10-2	TRBJ2-1	TGCGCCAGCAGCCGTGTGATTTACAATGAGCAGTTCTTC	CASSRVIYNEQFF
TRBD1	-	15	TRBV11-1	TRBJ2-7	TGTGCCAGCAGCTTAGCGGGACAGGGTCCCTACGAGCAGTACTTC	CASSLAGQGPYEQYF
-	few	16	TRBV6-5	TRBJ2-3	TGTGCCAGCAGTTACTCGCCGGCGGGAACCACAGATACGCAGTATTTT	CASSYSPAGTTDTQYF
-	-	14	TRBV5-1	TRBJ1-4	TGCGCCAGCAGCTCGGGTGCAACTAATGAAAAACTGTTTTTT	CASSSGATNEKLFF
-	few	13	TRBV27	TRBJ1-5	TGTGCCAGCAGTTTATCAGGAGATCAGCCCCAGCATTTT	CASSLSGDQPQHF
-	-	11	TRBV19	TRBJ2-5	TGTGCCAGTAGTAAGGGGGAGACCCAGTACTTC	CASSKGETQYF
TRBD1	few	15	TRBV4-1	TRBJ1-4	TGCGCCAGCAGCCATCCCGGGACAGGGATCGAAAAACTGTTTTTT	CASSHPGTGIEKLFF
TRBD1	-	12	TRBV4-2	TRBJ1-5	TGTGCCAGCAGCCAAGGGGACAGGCCCCAGCATTTT	CASSQGDRPQHF
-	many	13	TRBV4-3	TRBJ1-4	TGCGCCAGCAGCCAAGATTTAACTGAAAAACTGTTTTTT	CASSQDLTEKLFF
-	-	18	TRBV5-8	TRBJ2-5	TGTGCCAGCAGCTTGGTCGGACTCCAAGGTGAAATGCAAGAGACCCAGTACTTC	CASSLVGLQGEMQETQYF
TRBD1	-	17	TRBV28	TRBJ1-1	TGTGCCAGCAGTTTCATCGGGACAGGGTGGATGAACACTGAAGCTTTCTTT	CASSFIGTGWMNTEAFF
-	many	15	TRBV6-5	TRBJ1-2	TGTGCCAGCAGTCCGGGATTCGACACCAGCTATGGCTACACCTTC	CASSPGFDTSYGYTF
-	few	12	TRBV6-1	TRBJ1-2	TGTGCCAGCAGTGCAGGGCTGGGTGGCTACACCTTC	CASSAGLGGYTF
-	-	12	TRBV7-9	TRBJ2-1	TGTGCCAGCAGCTTACCTGGGGGTGAGCAGTTCTTC	CASSLPGGEQFF
TRBD2	few	14	TRBV27	TRBJ2-4	TGTGCCAGCAGTCTTAGCGGGAGCTTGGACATTCAGTACTTC	CASSLSGSLDIQYF